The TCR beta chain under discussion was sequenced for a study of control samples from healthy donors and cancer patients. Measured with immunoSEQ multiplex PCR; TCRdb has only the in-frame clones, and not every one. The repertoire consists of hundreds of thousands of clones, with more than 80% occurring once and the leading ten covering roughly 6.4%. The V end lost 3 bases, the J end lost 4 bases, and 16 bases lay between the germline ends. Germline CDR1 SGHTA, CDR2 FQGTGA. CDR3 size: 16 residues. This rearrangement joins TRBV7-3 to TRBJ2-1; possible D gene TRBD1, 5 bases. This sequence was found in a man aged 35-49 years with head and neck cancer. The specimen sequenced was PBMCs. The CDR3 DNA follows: TGTGCCAGCAGCTTGATAGGGGCAAGAGAGTACAATGAGCAGTTCTTC. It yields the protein CASSLIGAREYNEQFF.